In its sample, the clone carrying this T cell receptor beta chain was seen a few times. The V end lost 5 bases, the J end lost 3 bases, and 17 bases lay between the germline ends. CDR1 and CDR2 from the germline V gene are LNHDA and SQIVND (reference sequence). The CDR3 runs to 15 residues. The data were taken from a study of blood T cell repertoires in COVID-19. As for the study in general: Samples came from the United States, Italy and Spain, spanning acute and convalescent COVID-19. The analysed material was cDNA or gDNA that came from T cells, B-cell-depleted T cells, or PBMCs.

The authors' processing: Estimates of nucleated cell counts were drawn from the amplification of reference gene primers. Libraries were prepared by immunoSEQ multiplex PCR; TCRdb keeps only in-frame clonotypes and omits some of them. V, J and clone size are taken as reported in that table, and D and trimming were inferred from the DNA itself. The sample holds tens of thousands of clones, about 91% seen once. This receptor was taken from a woman older than 75 with acute or convalescent COVID-19. V usage is TRBV19 and J usage is TRBJ2-7; possible D gene TRBD1, 6 bases. The sequencing input was peripheral blood. DNA for the CDR3: TGTGCCAGTAGTCCATCCGGGACATCAATCTACGAGCAGTACTTC. Translation gives CASSPSGTSIYEQYF.